These T cell receptor beta chains were read from a single sample in a study of shared clonotypes between healthy human individuals. Sequenced by immunoSEQ multiplex PCR; TCRdb stores in-frame clones only, minus some. The sample lists about 2 million clones, over 85% seen once, with about 0.13% in the top ten. Sequenced material: naive CD4+ T cells sorted from blood. The receptors shown here come from a man aged 18 to 30 in good health. Both conserved end residues are trimmed from each CDR3. The D gene is left open where the match is weak. For some rows the clone size is stated as once, few or many, or as a class when expanded; others skip it.

d_gene,abundance,j_gene,v_gene,CDR3aa
-,-,TRBJ2-5,TRBV6-6,ASSGSGETQY
-,-,TRBJ2-7,TRBV6-5,ASSYRGEQY
TRBD1,-,TRBJ2-7,TRBV5-1,ASSFGTAAYEQY
TRBD1,-,TRBJ2-7,TRBV6-1,ASSESAGGRDEQY
-,-,TRBJ1-1,TRBV2,ASSREGSGRTEAF
TRBD2,-,TRBJ2-1,TRBV5-1,ASSLGIGAGAGMRHNEQF
TRBD1,-,TRBJ1-5,TRBV25-1,ASSEHGQGFGQPQH
-,-,TRBJ2-5,TRBV18,ASSAKETQY
-,-,TRBJ2-1,TRBV5-1,ASSFPINSHNEQF
-,-,TRBJ2-3,TRBV5-1,ASSLVQGRGTDTQY
TRBD1,-,TRBJ2-2,TRBV27,ASSHTGVSTGELF
TRBD2,-,TRBJ2-1,TRBV15,ATSTLAGGRNEQF
-,-,TRBJ2-2,TRBV28,ASSSGTNTGELF
TRBD2,few,TRBJ2-2,TRBV7-9,ASRRTSANTGELF
TRBD1,-,TRBJ1-2,TRBV11-2,ASSHQGADYGYT
-,-,TRBJ2-5,TRBV12-5,ASGLVSKRQETQY
TRBD1,once,TRBJ2-7,TRBV5-1,ASSLEGTGGPYEQY
-,-,TRBJ1-2,TRBV5-6,ASSPGMNYGYT
TRBD1,-,TRBJ1-6,TRBV5-4,ASSYSQGANSPLH
-,-,TRBJ2-3,TRBV27,ASSLLGAPSTDTQY
TRBD1,-,TRBJ1-6,TRBV28,ASSSGTGGDSPLH
-,-,TRBJ2-1,TRBV9,ASSVSSSYNEQF